The next 15 T cell receptor beta chains were all read from a single sample in a study of tumor and adjacent non-tumor tissue in lung cancer (dated by TCRdb to the late 2010s). The library was prepared using multiplex PCR. This sample was sequenced with an Illumina HiSeq 2500. TCRbeta libraries were built by three rounds of nested PCR using primers (Table S4), following protocols modified from ARM-PCR. Using fastp at Q25 and MiXCR, TCRdb reprocessed the public reads and kept productive beta chains. CDR3 protein duplicates are merged, each entry listing the most common genes and DNA. The sample profile shows 76,000 or so distinct CDR3 sequences; nearly 70% of them were found once. Together, the top ten hold about 12% of the sample. RNA was extracted from bulk unsorted tissue and checked for quality with a NanoDrop ND-1000 and an Agilent 2100. The source material was lung tumor tissue. The receptors originated from a woman between 70 and 85 years old with non-small cell lung cancer.

About this clonotype itself: A much larger clone is a single base away; this may be a read error. Written as DNA, the CDR3 is TGCGCCAGCAGCTTCTTAAAGGGAGGTGGCGATGAGCAGTTCTTC. It codes for CASSFLKGGGDEQFF. The rearrangement links TRBV5-1 to TRBJ2-1; possibly TRBD2 for D (6 bases). This CDR3 contains 15 residues. V was trimmed by 2 bases and J by 8 bases, leaving 17 bases between them. Germline V gives CDR1 SGHRS, CDR2 YFSETQ.

The chain has TRBV6-1 and TRBJ2-7; D uncertain. The germline V gene has CDR1 MNHNS and CDR2 SASEGT. The CDR3 is 13 residues long. V lost 2 bases, J lost 10 bases, and 15 bases lay in between. The CDR3 loop reads CASSELLTYKQYF. The CDR3, as DNA: TGTGCCAGCAGTGAATTGTTGACCTACAAACAGTACTTC.

On this clonotype: Compared with germline, one end of the junction differs, possibly owing to a read error. V usage is TRBV4-1 and J usage is TRBJ1-6; a possible D gene is TRBD1 (5 bases). Germline CDR1 is MGHRA and CDR2 is YSYEKL. The CDR3 is made up of 19 amino acids. CDR3 in DNA: TGCGCCAGCAGCCAAGAATCCCCCTCGGATGACAGTTATAAATCACCCCTCCACTTT. Translated, it gives CASSQESPSDDSYKSPLHF.

Details on this clonotype: One junction end does not reproduce the germline sequence, and a read error may be involved. The V call is TRBV7-8, the J call TRBJ2-1; tentatively, D is TRBD1 (5 bases). There are 14 residues in the CDR3. The V gene's germline CDR1 is SGHVS and CDR2 FQNEAQ. The CDR3 bases are TGTGCCAGCGGCTTGGATGGACATTTGGATGAGCAGTTCTTC. Translated: CASGLDGHLDEQFF.

About this clonotype: The conserved phenylalanine or tryptophan is not found at the CDR3 terminus, so this likely reflects a read error. The chain recombines TRBV29-1 with TRBJ2-7; TRBD1 matches at 9 bases. The germline V gene has CDR1 SQVTM and CDR2 ANQGSEA. The CDR3 loop spans 13 amino acids. In DNA form, the CDR3 reads TGCAACGTCCGGGACAGGGACTCCTACGAGCAGTACTTA. This translates into CNVRDRDSYEQYL.

The rearrangement uses TRBV29-1 and TRBJ2-5, with D maybe TRBD2 (6 bases). The V end was cut by 4 bases, the J end by 9 bases, with 21 bases between. This CDR3 is 14 amino acids long. Germline CDR1 is SQVTM and CDR2 is ANQGSEA. The CDR3 sequence is CSVVAAWGWEAQYF. The CDR3 DNA follows: TGCAGCGTTGTGGCAGCCTGGGGATGGGAGGCCCAGTACTTC.

The J gene is TRBJ2-1, the V gene TRBV20-1, with TRBD2 matching over 8 bases. Germline V gene lookup returns CDR1 DFQATT and CDR2 SNEGSKA (reference sequence). The ends lost 4 bases at V and 6 bases at J; junction bases unmatched: 20. The CDR3 covers 18 residues. This chain's CDR3 is CSANLLPTGGRSANEQFF. In DNA form, the CDR3 reads TGCAGTGCTAACCTACTCCCCACGGGCGGGAGGAGCGCCAATGAGCAGTTCTTC.

As regards this clonotype: Since the CDR3 does not end with the conserved phenylalanine or tryptophan, this likely comes from a read error. The chain uses TRBV12-3 or TRBV12-4 and TRBJ2-5, with 9 nucleotides matching TRBD1. CDR3 length: 15 amino acids. V lost 7 bases to trimming and J lost 2 bases; unmatched junction nucleotides: 8. Here the CDR3 reads CASTPGQGSQETQYL. CDR3 DNA: TGTGCCAGCACTCCCGGACAGGGGTCTCAAGAGACCCAGTACTTA.

Turning to this clonotype: Likely a read error: the CDR3 ends without its conserved phenylalanine or tryptophan. This chain links TRBV10-2 with TRBJ1-6, with unresolved D. This CDR3 has 14 residues. In germline, CDR1 is WSHSY, CDR2 SAAADI. CDR3 region: CPSSAWRGNPPLHL. Written as DNA, the CDR3 is TGCCCCAGCAGTGCTTGGCGGGGAAACCCACCCCTCCACCTT.

As concerns this clonotype: Relative to the germline gene, one junction end is altered; a read error may explain this. The chain employs TRBV5-4 and TRBJ2-5; TRBD2 agrees at 8 bases. The CDR3 runs 16 residues. The germline gives CDR1 SGHNT, CDR2 YYREEE (reference sequence). The DNA of the CDR3 is TGTGCCAGCAGCTCATGGACTAGCAGGAGCCCAGAGACCCGGTACTTC. Amino acids: CASSSWTSRSPETRYF.

For this clonotype: The germline gene is not matched at one end of the junction; a read error may be the cause. The chain is built from TRBV5-4 and TRBJ2-5; D is unclear. Germline CDR1 is SGHNT and CDR2 is YYREEE (reference sequence). The CDR3 totals 14 residues. CDR3: CSSSPTPGRETQYF. CDR3 sequence (DNA): TGTTCCAGCAGCCCTACGCCGGGCAGGGAGACCCAGTACTTC.

A note on this clonotype: Mismatch with germline at one junction end may stem from a read error. V usage is TRBV12-3 or TRBV12-4 and J usage is TRBJ1-2, with TRBD1 matching over 7 bases. The CDR3 sequence is 14 residues long. The CDR3 sequence: CASSFRQGSYGNTF. CDR3 DNA: TGTGCCAGCAGTTTCAGACAGGGTAGCTATGGCAACACCTTC.

Points on this clonotype: This may be a read error: a much more frequent sequence differs by one nucleotide. The V and J genes are TRBV28 and TRBJ2-5, with 7 bases aligning to TRBD1. The V gene end was trimmed by 3 bases and the J gene end by 2 bases; junction bases not matched to a gene: 3. This CDR3 has 14 residues. The germline gives CDR1 MDHEN, CDR2 SYDVKM. The CDR3 reads CASSFVGQQETQYF. In nucleotides, the CDR3 is TGTGCCAGCAGTTTCGTGGGACAGCAAGAGACCCAGTACTTC.

Details on this clonotype: This CDR3 fails to terminate in the conserved phenylalanine or tryptophan, so it likely reflects a read error. The chain joins TRBV28 to TRBJ2-1; a possible D gene is TRBD2 (5 bases). The length of the CDR3 is 16 residues. The germline CDR1 and CDR2 sequences are MDHEN and SYDVKM. The CDR3: CASSPIRRASGNDQFL. CDR3 nucleotides: TGTGCCAGCAGTCCCATCAGGCGGGCTTCAGGTAATGATCAGTTCCTC.

For this clonotype: The CDR3 ends on some other residue instead of the conserved phenylalanine or tryptophan, so this is likely a read error. V and J are TRBV6-6 and TRBJ1-6; no definite D call. This CDR3 spans 13 amino acids. Germline lookup yields CDR1 MNHNY and CDR2 SVGAGI (reference sequence). The CDR3 loop is CTSHRNKNPPLHL. CDR3 nucleotide sequence: TGTACCAGCCACCGGAATAAAAATCCACCCCTCCACTTA.